This T cell receptor (beta chain) was obtained from a study of T cell repertoires in cytomegalovirus infection. Overall study: Signatures in public TCR beta sequences pointed to both CMV infection and matching HLA type. Study results and caveats: CMV-specific TCR beta clonotypes restricted by HLA-C were the ones dominating the ex vivo response.

Only a few counts were recorded for this clonotype. Its target is not known. TCRdb reprocessed the reads with MiXCR, giving one entry per CDR3 protein. This table holds about 260,000 distinct CDR3 sequences, 9.1% found once. Sequencing was performed on PBMCs. The clonotype was recovered from a human donor in good health (CMV status not recorded). Some clones in this sample may be carry-over from other donors' samples.

CDR3 bases: TGTGCCAGCACCCCTCCGGGGGGCGTCGACAATGAGCAGTTCTTC. This codes for CASTPPGGVDNEQFF. V is TRBV7-6 and J is TRBJ2-1; maybe TRBD2 (7 bases). V lost 7 bases to trimming and J lost 5 bases, with 18 bases between them. The CDR3 length is 15 residues. CDR1 is SGHVS and CDR2 is FNYEAQ in the germline V gene. The whole variable domain, remainder taken from reference TRBV7-6 and TRBJ2-1, is GAGVSQSPRYKVTKRGQDVALRCDPISGHVSLYWYRQALGQGPEFLTYFNYEAQQDKSGLPNDRFSAERPEGSISTLTIQRTEQRDSAMYRCASTPPGGVDNEQFFGPGTRLTVL.